Below, 2 T cell receptor beta chains from the same sample are listed, as sequenced in a study of blood T cell repertoires in COVID-19. The assay was immunoSEQ multiplex PCR, and TCRdb's table has in-frame clones only and misses some. This table has about 87,000 clones, around 90% appearing once. The sample was peripheral blood. The receptors were sampled from a woman older than 75 with acute or convalescent COVID-19.

This clone came up once. This sequence joins TRBV15 and TRBJ1-2; possibly TRBD1 for D (5 bases). CDR3 length: 16 amino acids. Germline V gene sequence: CDR1 LNHNV, CDR2 YYDKDF (reference sequence). V lost 0 bases, J lost 1 base, and 12 bases lay in between. The CDR3 nucleotides are TGTGCCACCAGCAGAGATCAGGGCAGAGATAACTATGGCTACACCTTC. Its protein product is CATSRDQGRDNYGYTF.

The gene calls are TRBV5-1 and TRBJ2-7, with 7 bases matching TRBD2. CDR3 length: 14 residues. Germline loops: CDR1 SGHRS, CDR2 YFSETQ. V trimming: 4 bases; J trimming: 1 base; junction bases outside the gene matches: 5. The CDR3 loop is CASSPEGGSYEQYF. The CDR3 coding sequence is TGCGCCAGCAGCCCCGAGGGAGGGTCCTACGAGCAGTACTTC.